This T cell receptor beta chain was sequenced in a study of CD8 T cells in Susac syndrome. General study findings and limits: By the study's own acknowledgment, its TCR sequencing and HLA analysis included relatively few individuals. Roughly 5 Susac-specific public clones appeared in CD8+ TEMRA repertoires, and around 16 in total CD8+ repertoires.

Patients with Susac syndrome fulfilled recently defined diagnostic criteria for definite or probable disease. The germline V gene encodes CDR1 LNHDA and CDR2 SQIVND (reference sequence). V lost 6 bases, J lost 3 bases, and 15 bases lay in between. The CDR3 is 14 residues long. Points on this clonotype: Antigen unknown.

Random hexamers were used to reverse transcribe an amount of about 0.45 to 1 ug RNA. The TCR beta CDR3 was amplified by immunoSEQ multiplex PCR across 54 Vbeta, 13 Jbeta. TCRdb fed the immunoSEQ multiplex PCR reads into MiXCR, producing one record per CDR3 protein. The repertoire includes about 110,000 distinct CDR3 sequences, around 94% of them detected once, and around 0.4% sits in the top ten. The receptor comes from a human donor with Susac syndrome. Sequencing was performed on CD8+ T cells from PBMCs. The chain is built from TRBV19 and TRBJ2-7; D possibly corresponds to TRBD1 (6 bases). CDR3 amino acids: CASSYQGWDYEQYF. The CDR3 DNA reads TGTGCCAGTAGCTATCAGGGGTGGGACTACGAGCAGTACTTC.